This entry lists 29 T cell receptor beta chains sequenced from one sample in a study of identical twins. MiXCR was run by TCRdb on the 5' RACE reads, yielding one entry per CDR3 protein. The sample has 200,000 or so distinct CDR3 sequences, around 8% seen once. The sample was also reused in another study, on yellow fever vaccine responses in identical twins.

The sample taken for sequencing was memory (CD45RO+) T cells sorted from blood. Every receptor here comes from a woman under 30 in good health.

This clonotype came up many times. This chain uses TRBV20-1 with TRBJ1-5; TRBD1 is a possible D gene (6 bases). This CDR3 has 15 amino acids. The V and J ends lost 1 base and 4 bases respectively, with 14 bases between them. Germline V gene sequence: CDR1 DFQATT, CDR2 SNEGSKA (reference sequence). The CDR3 DNA sequence: TGCAGTGCTAGAGTGTCGGGGGGCAGGAATCAGCCCCAGCATTTT. Its translation: CSARVSGGRNQPQHF.

This clonotype was found many times. The rearrangement joins TRBV5-1 to TRBJ2-1; D gene ambiguous. The CDR3 has 15 amino acids. Germline V CDR1 and CDR2: SGHRS, YFSETQ. Trimming stripped 3 bases from V and 5 bases from J, with 15 bases between. Here the CDR3 reads CASSWTGPGDNEQFF. The CDR3, as DNA: TGCGCCAGCAGCTGGACCGGGCCCGGCGACAATGAGCAGTTCTTC.

Sample share makes this clonotype medium-sized. This chain uses TRBV5-1 with TRBJ1-2; D unresolved. Germline lookup yields CDR1 SGHRS and CDR2 YFSETQ. The CDR3 runs to 13 residues. V was shortened by 4 bases and J by 8 bases, with 15 bases between the two germline ends. As DNA, the CDR3 is TGCGCCAGCAGCACCTCCCCTCGGGAAGGCTACACCTTC. Protein: CASSTSPREGYTF.

This clonotype was detected a few times. The chain carries TRBV7-6 and TRBJ2-1; weak D call: TRBD2 (7 bases). The CDR3 extends over 17 amino acids. Between the trimmed V and J ends, which lost 1 base and 4 bases, there was a span of 17 bases. The germline V gene encodes CDR1 SGHVS and CDR2 FNYEAQ. Here the CDR3 reads CASSLGGGGYLYNEQFF. The DNA of the CDR3 is TGTGCCAGCAGCTTAGGGGGGGGCGGATACCTTTACAATGAGCAGTTCTTC.

This clonotype occurred a few times. This chain connects TRBV10-1 to TRBJ2-7, with D perhaps matching TRBD1 or TRBD2 (5 bases each). Trimming removed 0 bases at V and 6 bases at J, with 9 bases between. Germline CDR1 reads WNHNN; CDR2 reads SYGVQD (reference sequence). The CDR3 extends over 13 amino acids. CDR3 nucleotide sequence: TGCGCCAGCAGTGAGTCTGGGGGTGGCGAGCAGTACTTC. Its translation: CASSESGGGEQYF.

Many counts were recorded for this clonotype. The CDR3 spells CATSGISGITYNEQFF. CDR3 sequence (DNA): TGTGCCACCAGTGGGATTAGCGGGATAACCTACAATGAGCAGTTCTTC. J is TRBJ2-1 and V is TRBV24-1, with 8 bases fitting TRBD2. Germline loops: CDR1 KGHDR, CDR2 SFDVKD. The CDR3 sequence is 16 residues long. The trim removed 5 bases at V and 2 bases at J, leaving 7 bases unmatched.

Only a few counts were recorded for this clonotype. The chain uses TRBV28 and TRBJ2-6; 7 nucleotides align to TRBD1. Germline V CDR1 and CDR2: MDHEN, SYDVKM. This CDR3 is 16 amino acids long. V shed 7 bases and J 0 bases; nucleotides not matched to a gene: 6. Here the CDR3 reads CASTSGTASGANVLTF. The CDR3 nucleotides are TGTGCCAGCACCTCTGGGACAGCCTCTGGGGCCAACGTCCTGACTTTC.

In DNA, the CDR3 is TGTGCCTGGAGTGTACGGGGGACGGGGCTCGGGAAAAGTGAGCAGTACTTC. Protein sequence: CAWSVRGTGLGKSEQYF. J is TRBJ2-7 and V is TRBV30; D is perhaps TRBD2 (6 bases). Deletions cut 0 bases from V and 7 bases from J, with 25 bases between. Looked up from germline, CDR1 is GTSNPN and CDR2 is SVGIG (reference sequence). There are 17 residues in the CDR3.

The chain uses TRBV19 and TRBJ2-1; unclear D gene. V was trimmed by 4 bases and J by 9 bases, leaving 10 bases between them. CDR1 LNHDA and CDR2 SQIVND come from the germline V gene (reference sequence). This CDR3 comprises 12 residues. The CDR3 is CASSTQTVEQFF. CDR3 nucleotide sequence: TGTGCCAGTAGTACCCAAACGGTTGAGCAGTTCTTC.

In this sample, this clonotype turned up many times. This chain connects TRBV29-1 to TRBJ2-7, with D possibly matching TRBD1 (6 bases). Germline CDR1 reads SQVTM; CDR2 reads ANQGSEA. This CDR3 comprises 14 residues. V gave up 4 bases and J gave up 5 bases, with 18 bases separating them. In DNA, the CDR3 is TGCAGCGTTGCAGACAGGTTATTATCGCACGAGCAGTACTTC. This encodes CSVADRLLSHEQYF.

The chain links TRBV3-1 to TRBJ2-3; 9 bases are shared with TRBD2. The CDR3 covers 16 residues. V was clipped by 4 bases and J by 1 base; unmatched bases: 6. CDR1 and CDR2 (germline): LGHDT, YNNKEL (reference sequence). CDR3 protein: CASSLQRGVGTDTQYF. In nucleotides, the CDR3 is TGTGCCAGCAGCCTGCAGCGGGGGGTCGGCACAGATACGCAGTATTTT.

This chain connects TRBV18 to TRBJ2-2; TRBD2 matches 8 bases. CDR1 and CDR2 from the germline V gene are KGHSH and LQKENI. V trimming: 4 bases; J trimming: 3 bases; junction bases outside the gene matches: 7. CDR3 size: 16 residues. CDR3 region: CASSQVTSVDTGELFF. CDR3 nucleotide sequence: TGTGCCAGCTCACAAGTGACTAGCGTAGACACCGGGGAGCTGTTTTTT.

This clonotype has only a few counts. The chain carries TRBV5-8 and TRBJ2-1, with TRBD2 matching over 7 bases. The CDR3 loop spans 15 amino acids. The ends lost 0 bases at V and 5 bases at J; junction bases unmatched: 5. Germline V gene lookup returns CDR1 SGHTS and CDR2 YDEGEE. The CDR3 coding sequence is TGTGCCAGCAGCTTGGAAGGACTAGTGAACAATGAGCAGTTCTTC. Protein product: CASSLEGLVNNEQFF. The full variable domain, in which reference TRBV5-8 and TRBJ2-1 provide the parts outside the CDR3, is EAGVTQSPTHLIKTRGQQATLRCSPISGHTSVYWYQQALGLGLQFLLWYDEGEERNRGNFPPRFSGRQFPNYSSELNVNALELEDSALYLCASSLEGLVNNEQFFGPGTRLTVL.

The V and J genes are TRBV7-9 and TRBJ1-2, with TRBD1 matching over 9 bases. V shed 5 bases, J shed 5 bases, and the junction held 12 bases outside the gene matches. The CDR3 covers 16 residues. From germline, CDR1 is SEHNR and CDR2 FQNEAQ (reference sequence). This chain's CDR3 is CASSLSAGTGTYGYTF. The CDR3 coding sequence is TGTGCCAGCAGCCTCAGCGCCGGGACAGGGACGTATGGCTACACCTTC.

This clonotype was recorded at least ten times. The chain carries TRBV12-3 or TRBV12-4 and TRBJ2-1; 9 bases are a match to TRBD2. The CDR3 has 16 residues. Unmatched junction bases numbered 7, after V lost 6 bases and J lost 1 base. CDR3 residues: CASSRTSGSSYNEQFF. DNA of the CDR3: TGTGCCAGCAGCCGAACTAGCGGGTCGTCCTACAATGAGCAGTTCTTC.

To note about this clonotype: Germline and junction disagree at one end, which may indicate a read error. The genes are TRBV4-2 and TRBJ1-1, with D perhaps matching TRBD1 (6 bases). Germline-derived CDR1 and CDR2 are LGHNA and YNFKEQ. The CDR3 is made up of 17 amino acids. The CDR3 nucleotides are TGTGCCATCAGCCCTGGGGGGGGGCTGACCGTGGGGACTGAAGCTTTCTTT. It translates to CAISPGGGLTVGTEAFF.

The chain links TRBV30 to TRBJ2-2; no firm D call. V shed 2 bases and J shed 2 bases, with 6 bases lying between them. The CDR3 spans 13 residues. From germline, CDR1 is GTSNPN and CDR2 SVGIG (reference sequence). CDR3 in DNA: TGTGCCTGGAGTTCATCCAACACCGGGGAGCTGTTTTTT. Residues: CAWSSSNTGELFF. Based on the CDR3 plus reference TRBV30 and TRBJ2-2, the full variable domain is SQTIHQWPATLVQPVGSPLSLECTVEGTSNPNLYWYRQAAGRGLQLLFYSVGIGQISSEVPQNLSASRPQDRQFILSSKKLLLSDSGFYLCAWSSSNTGELFFGEGSRLTVL.

This clonotype showed up many times. This CDR3 reads CSASSSGRYNEQFF. In DNA form, the CDR3 reads TGCAGTGCTAGCTCTAGCGGACGCTACAATGAGCAGTTCTTC. V and J are TRBV20-1 and TRBJ2-1, with TRBD2 matching 7 bases. V shed 3 bases and J 3 bases; nucleotides not matched to a gene: 5. The length of the CDR3 is 14 residues. CDR1 is DFQATT, CDR2 SNEGSKA, per germline (reference sequence).

This clonotype was counted between two and nine times. The chain is built from TRBV6-1 and TRBJ2-5; D is unresolved. Germline V gene data show CDR1 as MNHNS and CDR2 as SASEGT. Trimming removed 10 bases from V and 5 bases from J, with 20 bases in between. The CDR3 extends over 14 amino acids. The CDR3 reads CATSPSPSGETQYF. The CDR3 DNA reads TGTGCCACCTCCCCCTCGCCCTCGGGCGAGACCCAGTACTTC.

This clonotype showed up many times. The chain has TRBV10-3 and TRBJ1-1; D uncertain. Germline lookup yields CDR1 ENHRY and CDR2 SYGVKD. The CDR3 has 11 amino acids. V lost 10 bases, J lost 11 bases, and 17 bases lay in between. The CDR3 loop is CATTALNRAFF. The CDR3 DNA sequence: TGTGCCACCACCGCCCTTAACCGCGCTTTCTTT.

This chain uses TRBV9 with TRBJ2-5; D perhaps matches TRBD2 (7 bases). CDR1 and CDR2 from the germline V gene are SGDLS and YYNGEE. There are 12 residues in the CDR3. V was cut by 0 bases and J by 9 bases, with 9 bases left in between. The CDR3 loop is CASSVVGGAQYF. CDR3 sequence (DNA): TGTGCCAGCAGCGTAGTAGGGGGGGCCCAGTACTTC.

This clonotype has a handful of counts. The V call is TRBV7-2, the J call TRBJ1-1, with D tentatively TRBD1 (5 bases). The CDR3 has 14 amino acids. The V end lost 1 base, the J end lost 6 bases, and 12 bases lay between the germline ends. Germline assignment: CDR1 SGHTA and CDR2 FQGNSA. The CDR3 DNA sequence: TGTGCCAGCAGCTTAGGGCAGGGCTTAGCTGAAGCTTTCTTT. As protein: CASSLGQGLAEAFF.

The chain couples TRBV6-2 or TRBV6-3 to TRBJ1-1; no definite D call. The germline gives CDR1 MNHEY, CDR2 SVGEGT. Trimming took 5 bases from V and 2 from J, leaving 9 bases between them. The CDR3 consists of 13 residues. CDR3 residues: CASSPPRNTEAFF. CDR3 nucleotide sequence: TGTGCCAGCAGTCCCCCAAGAAACACTGAAGCTTTCTTT.

The table lists this clonotype with many counts. The chain employs TRBV6-2 or TRBV6-3 and TRBJ2-2, with TRBD1 matching over 7 bases. This CDR3 spans 13 amino acids. V lost 11 bases and J lost 3; bases outside the gene matches: 6. From germline, CDR1 is MNHEY and CDR2 SVGEGT. CDR3 DNA: TGTGCCTCCCAGCAGGGGGACACCGGGGAGCTGTTTTTT. Translating gives CASQQGDTGELFF.

This clonotype occurred a few times. The chain combines TRBV10-3 with TRBJ2-1; 9 bases fit TRBD2. J was trimmed by 8 bases and V by 9 bases; bases with no gene match: 11. This CDR3 spans 14 amino acids. CDR1 and CDR2 from the germline V gene are ENHRY and SYGVKD. The CDR3 nucleotides are TGTGCCATGGGGCGGGGGGGCGGTACCGATGAGCAGTTCTTC. Translating it yields CAMGRGGGTDEQFF.

This clonotype was seen ten or more times. The rearrangement links TRBV29-1 to TRBJ2-7; D not certain. CDR1 is SQVTM, CDR2 ANQGSEA, per germline. The V end lost 4 bases, the J end lost 3 bases, and 10 bases lay between the germline ends. The CDR3 contains 12 residues. The CDR3 loop reads CSVAHASYEQYF. Here the CDR3 DNA reads TGCAGCGTTGCTCATGCAAGCTACGAGCAGTACTTC.

This clonotype was counted between two and nine times. V and J are TRBV6-1 and TRBJ2-6; D is perhaps TRBD2 (5 bases). The CDR3 consists of 15 residues. V lost 5 bases, J lost 4 bases, and 12 bases lay in between. CDR1 is MNHNS and CDR2 is SASEGT in the germline V gene. The DNA for the CDR3 is TGTGCCAGCAGTAGAGGGAGTCGCGGGGCCAACGTCCTGACTTTC. Translation: CASSRGSRGANVLTF.

The sample holds a few counts of this clonotype. The rearrangement links TRBV29-1 to TRBJ2-5; 10 bases are shared with TRBD1. CDR3 length equals 13 residues. Germline CDR1 reads SQVTM; CDR2 reads ANQGSEA. The trim removed 7 bases at V and 5 bases at J, leaving 7 bases unmatched. CDR3 amino acids: CSGNMGQGETQYF. In DNA form, the CDR3 reads TGCAGCGGGAACATGGGACAGGGGGAGACCCAGTACTTC.

Ten or more counts support this clonotype. This chain uses TRBV20-1 with TRBJ2-7, with D hard to call. V lost 2 bases to trimming and J lost 2 bases, with 13 bases between them. Germline V gives CDR1 DFQATT, CDR2 SNEGSKA (reference sequence). This CDR3 has 14 amino acids. The CDR3 loop is CSARPLKSAYEQYF. The CDR3 DNA reads as TGCAGTGCTAGACCCCTCAAATCAGCCTACGAGCAGTACTTC.